The 25 T cell receptor beta chains in this list originate from one sample, sequenced in a study of Graves' ophthalmopathy and Graves' hyperthyroidism. RNA transcripts were the source from which TCR beta CDR3 regions were amplified. Following a first-round RT-PCR that used HTBI primers, a second-round multiplex PCR was carried out. TCRdb recomputed calls from the multiplex PCR reads with MiXCR, one row per CDR3 protein. The table has fewer than 650,000 distinct CDR3 sequences, approximately 21% seen once; the top ten hold approximately 6.5%. Material for sequencing was peripheral blood. The receptors were gathered from a woman younger than 35 with stable Graves' hyperthyroidism. Some clones in this sample may be carry-over from other donors' samples.

The table lists this clonotype with many counts. No conserved phenylalanine or tryptophan is present at the end of the CDR3, so a read error is the likely explanation. This rearrangement joins TRBV11-1 to TRBJ1-1; D is unresolved. V was cut by 5 bases and J by 5 bases, with 21 bases left in between. The CDR3 length is 16 residues. CDR1 and CDR2 (germline): SGHAT, FQDESV (reference sequence). CDR3 DNA: TGTGCCAGCAGCGGTATCCGATTTGCTGGCCGAACTGAAGCTTTCCTT. It yields the protein CASSGIRFAGRTEAFL.

The chain is built from TRBV5-6 and TRBJ1-3; D possibly corresponds to TRBD1 (5 bases). V was pared by 3 bases and J by 8 bases, with 15 bases between. There are 14 residues in the CDR3. CDR1 and CDR2 from the germline V gene are SGHDT and YYEEEE. CDR3 in DNA: TGTGCCAGCAGCTCATCCGGGACCTGGGACACCATATATTTT. Encoded protein: CASSSSGTWDTIYF.

CDR3 in amino acids: CAISDSDIQERDGANVLTF. CDR3 bases: TGTGCCATCAGTGACTCGGACATACAGGAGAGGGATGGGGCCAACGTCCTGACTTTC. The rearrangement joins TRBV10-3 to TRBJ2-6; the D call may be TRBD1 or TRBD2 (5 bases each). Trimming pared 3 bases from V and 3 bases from J, leaving 21 bases between. The germline gives CDR1 ENHRY, CDR2 SYGVKD. The CDR3 contains 19 residues.

This chain connects TRBV28 to TRBJ2-6, with D uncertain. V lost 2 bases to trimming and J lost 1 base, with 9 bases between them. The germline gives CDR1 MDHEN, CDR2 SYDVKM. The CDR3 length is 16 residues. CDR3 loop: CASSLILGSGANVLTF. CDR3 nucleotide sequence: TGTGCCAGCAGTTTAATTTTAGGGTCTGGGGCCAACGTCCTGACTTTC.

This clonotype was observed a few times. The chain recombines TRBV6-1 with TRBJ2-7, with D perhaps TRBD2 (6 bases). There are 15 residues in the CDR3. V gave up 2 bases and J gave up 0 bases, with 11 bases separating them. The germline CDR1 and CDR2 sequences are MNHNS and SASEGT. CDR3 sequence reads: CASSEMDGSSYEQYF. The CDR3 nucleotides are TGTGCCAGCAGTGAAATGGACGGGAGCTCCTACGAGCAGTACTTC.

This clonotype has at least ten counts. The rearrangement joins TRBV20-1 to TRBJ1-6; the match to TRBD1 covers 7 bases. The V gene's germline CDR1 is DFQATT and CDR2 SNEGSKA (reference sequence). The CDR3 is made up of 13 amino acids. J was trimmed by 5 bases and V by 6 bases; bases with no gene match: 4. The CDR3 is CSARDSNNSPLHF. The CDR3 DNA is TGCAGTGCGCGGGACAGTAATAATTCACCCCTCCACTTT.

This clonotype has a count of ten or more. This chain connects TRBV6-1 to TRBJ2-7; no clear D. V was pared by 3 bases and J by 1 base, with 7 bases between. Germline values: CDR1 MNHNS, CDR2 SASEGT. CDR3 length: 13 residues. The CDR3 DNA is TGTGCCAGCAGTGAGCAGGAGTCCTACGAGCAGTACTTC. Translated: CASSEQESYEQYF.

The V gene is TRBV2, the J gene TRBJ2-5; TRBD2 matches 8 bases. V lost 6 bases and J lost 2; bases outside the gene matches: 8. Germline V lookup: CDR1 SNHLY, CDR2 FYNNEI. CDR3 size: 15 residues. The CDR3 reads CASRVELAAQETQYF. Written as DNA, the CDR3 is TGTGCCAGCAGAGTAGAACTAGCGGCGCAAGAGACCCAGTACTTC. Together with reference TRBV2 and TRBJ2-5, the CDR3 gives the full variable domain: EPEVTQTPSHQVTQMGQEVILRCVPISNHLYFYWYRQILGQKVEFLVSFYNNEISEKSEIFDDQFSVERPDGSNFTLKIRSTKLEDSAMYFCASRVELAAQETQYFGPGTRLLVL.

This clonotype was detected many times. At one end the junction does not follow the germline gene, possibly because of a read error. The gene calls are TRBV7-9 and TRBJ1-2; 8 bases agree with TRBD1. Germline V CDR1 and CDR2: SEHNR, FQNEAQ (reference sequence). CDR3 size: 15 residues. This CDR3 is CASGLNSGQDYGYTF. The CDR3 coding sequence is TGTGCCAGCGGCTTAAACTCGGGACAGGACTATGGCTACACCTTC.

This clonotype was counted many times. The J gene is TRBJ1-1, the V gene TRBV28, with D possibly TRBD1 on 5 matching bases. Germline lookup yields CDR1 MDHEN and CDR2 SYDVKM. Trimming left V 3 bases short and J 5 bases short, with 10 bases between. The CDR3 consists of 13 residues. The CDR3, as DNA: TGTGCCAGCAGTTTGATCCAGGGAACTGAAGCTTTCTTT. Its protein product is CASSLIQGTEAFF.

This clonotype was counted many times. The chain uses TRBV20-1 and TRBJ2-7, with 12 positions matching TRBD2. Germline V CDR1 and CDR2: DFQATT, SNEGSKA (reference sequence). CDR3 length: 14 amino acids. V trimming: 5 bases; J trimming: 4 bases; junction bases outside the gene matches: 6. CDR3 bases: TGCAGTGCTGGGACTAGCGGGCGGGATTACGAGCAGTACTTC. Amino acid sequence: CSAGTSGRDYEQYF.

This chain joins TRBV3-1 and TRBJ1-5; 9 bases agree with TRBD1. J lost 6 bases, V lost 2 bases, and 2 bases had no gene match. CDR3 length equals 14 residues. Germline lookup yields CDR1 LGHDT and CDR2 YNNKEL (reference sequence). CDR3 sequence reads: CASSQTGGIQPQHF. In nucleotides, the CDR3 is TGTGCCAGCAGCCAAACAGGGGGCATTCAGCCCCAGCATTTT.

The V call is TRBV28, the J call TRBJ2-2, with D possibly matching TRBD2 (5 bases). V dropped 4 bases and J dropped 5 bases, with 11 bases sitting between them. The CDR3 is 14 residues long. CDR1 is MDHEN and CDR2 is SYDVKM in the germline V gene. The CDR3 loop reads CASSYGPGTGELFF. CDR3 DNA: TGTGCCAGCAGTTACGGGCCGGGGACCGGGGAGCTGTTTTTT. The full variable domain, rest sourced from reference TRBV28 and TRBJ2-2, is DVKVTQSSRYLVKRTGEKVFLECVQDMDHENMFWYRQDPGLGLRLIYFSYDVKMKEKGDIPEGYSVSREKKERFSLILESASTNQTSMYLCASSYGPGTGELFFGEGSRLTVL.

This clonotype has at least ten counts. The chain is built from TRBV20-1 and TRBJ1-5, with TRBD1 as a possible D gene (5 bases). Trimming pared 4 bases from V and 5 bases from J, leaving 12 bases between. This CDR3 region has 13 residues. Per germline, CDR1 DFQATT and CDR2 SNEGSKA (reference sequence). The CDR3 DNA sequence: TGCAGTGCTACCGGGACCGAGGATCAGCCCCAGCATTTT. This codes for CSATGTEDQPQHF.

This clonotype was recorded at least ten times. J is TRBJ1-1 and V is TRBV2; 7 bases fit TRBD1. The V and J ends lost 6 bases and 4 bases, in that order; junction bases with no gene match: 2. The germline gives CDR1 SNHLY, CDR2 FYNNEI. The CDR3 sequence is 12 residues long. This CDR3 is CASRDRSTEAFF. The CDR3 DNA sequence: TGTGCCAGCAGGGACAGGAGCACTGAAGCTTTCTTT.

V and J are TRBV12-3 or TRBV12-4 and TRBJ1-2; D not certain. V was trimmed by 4 bases and J by 4 bases, leaving 13 bases between them. This CDR3 spans 14 amino acids. The CDR3 DNA follows: TGTGCCAGCAGTTCTTTACAGTGGGGCTATGGCTACACCTTC. It codes for CASSSLQWGYGYTF.

This clonotype came up many times. CDR3 protein: CASSDYGDSSYEQYF. DNA of the CDR3: TGTGCCAGCAGTGACTATGGGGACAGCTCCTACGAGCAGTACTTC. The chain employs TRBV6-1 and TRBJ2-7, with TRBD1 matching over 7 bases. The V and J ends lost 3 bases and 0 bases, in that order; junction bases with no gene match: 5. CDR1 and CDR2 (germline): MNHNS, SASEGT. This CDR3 contains 15 residues.

In DNA form, the CDR3 reads TGTGCCAGCAGTGAAGATAGAGGGATCCAAAACATTCAGTACTTC. It codes for CASSEDRGIQNIQYF. The chain recombines TRBV25-1 with TRBJ2-4; D perhaps matches TRBD2 (5 bases). V lost 2 bases to trimming and J lost 5 bases, with 13 bases between them. CDR3 length: 15 amino acids. Germline lookup yields CDR1 MGHDK and CDR2 SYGVNS.

The chain has TRBV9 and TRBJ1-6; maybe TRBD1 (6 bases). This CDR3 is built from 12 residues. The V gene's germline CDR1 is SGDLS and CDR2 YYNGEE. Trimming left V 7 bases short and J 14 bases short, with 16 bases between. The CDR3 nucleotides read TGTGCCAGCGGGTCAGGGGAGCCAACCCTCCACTTT. Translating gives CASGSGEPTLHF.

The chain is built from TRBV12-3 or TRBV12-4 and TRBJ1-2, with a possible D match to TRBD1 (5 bases). The CDR3 spans 18 residues. V was trimmed by 2 bases and J by 1 base, leaving 20 bases between them. CDR3 sequence: CASSLLGRQSLINYGYTF. The CDR3 bases are TGTGCCAGCAGTTTACTCGGGCGACAGAGCCTTATTAACTATGGCTACACCTTC.

This clonotype has at least ten counts. The rearrangement joins TRBV28 to TRBJ1-1; a weak D match, TRBD1 (6 bases). V was shortened by 5 bases and J by 9 bases, with 19 bases between the two germline ends. The germline gives CDR1 MDHEN, CDR2 SYDVKM. The CDR3 consists of 14 residues. The CDR3, as DNA: TGTGCCAGCAGTACAACCCGGACAGTCTCTCAAGCTTTCTTT. Protein sequence: CASSTTRTVSQAFF.

There are many counts of this clonotype. A single base separates this from a much larger clone, so it may be a read error. The chain is built from TRBV20-1 and TRBJ1-5; D is undetermined. Germline CDR1 reads DFQATT; CDR2 reads SNEGSKA (reference sequence). Trimming took off 5 bases at V and 0 bases at J, with 8 bases between the two ends. The CDR3 is made up of 13 amino acids. CDR3 residues: CSAGRDSNQPQHF. For the CDR3, the DNA is TGCAGTGCTGGGAGGGATAGCAATCAGCCCCAGCATTTT.

This clonotype was seen ten or more times. The junction departs from the called germline gene at one end, perhaps through a read error. This chain joins TRBV7-2 and TRBJ2-5, with 9 bases matching TRBD1. The length of the CDR3 is 15 residues. Germline V gene lookup returns CDR1 SGHTA and CDR2 FQGNSA. CDR3 region: CANSSLTGGQETQYF. DNA for the CDR3: TGTGCCAACAGCTCCCTGACAGGGGGTCAAGAGACCCAGTACTTC. Full variable domain (outside the CDR3, taken from reference TRBV7-2 and TRBJ2-5): GAGVSQSPSNKVTEKGKDVELRCDPISGHTALYWYRQSLGQGLEFLIYFQGNSAPDKSGLPSDRFSAERTGGSVSTLTIQRTQQEDSAVYLCANSSLTGGQETQYFGPGTRLLVL.

This clonotype showed up many times. This rearrangement joins TRBV2 to TRBJ1-3; D is uncertain. Germline V gene data show CDR1 as SNHLY and CDR2 as FYNNEI. The CDR3 is 16 residues long. The germline V and J ends were trimmed by 3 bases and 2 bases, with 14 bases remaining between them. CDR3 residues: CASSEEGRAAGNTIYF. The CDR3 nucleotides read TGTGCCAGCAGTGAGGAGGGCCGCGCAGCTGGAAACACCATATATTTT.

The V call is TRBV27, the J call TRBJ1-1; D ambiguous. Germline assignment: CDR1 MNHEY and CDR2 SMNVEV (reference sequence). With 2 bases removed from V and 4 bases from J, the gap between germline ends came to 11 bases. CDR3 length: 14 residues. Here the CDR3 reads CASSLRRGVTEAFF. DNA for the CDR3: TGTGCCAGCAGTTTAAGACGGGGAGTCACTGAAGCTTTCTTT.